Below, 6 T cell receptor beta chains from the same sample are listed, as sequenced in a study of blood T cell repertoires in COVID-19. Assay: immunoSEQ multiplex PCR; the TCRdb copy retains only in-frame clones and omits some. The table shows roughly 190,000 clones, with over 75% occurring only once. Specimen: peripheral blood. Receptor source: a man aged 45-60 years with acute or convalescent COVID-19.

This clone was found once. This chain uses TRBV5-1 with TRBJ2-1; D is uncertain. V lost 0 bases and J 4 bases, leaving 8 bases between the germline ends. Germline-derived CDR1 and CDR2 are SGHRS and YFSETQ. The CDR3 is made up of 14 amino acids. CDR3 sequence reads: CASSLDVTYNEQFF. CDR3 sequence (DNA): TGCGCCAGCAGCTTGGACGTGACATACAATGAGCAGTTCTTC. The full variable domain, with the rest looked up from reference TRBV5-1 and TRBJ2-1, is KAGVTQTPRYLIKTRGQQVTLSCSPISGHRSVSWYQQTPGQGLQFLFEYFSETQRNKGNFPGRFSGRQFSNSRSEMNVSTLELGDSALYLCASSLDVTYNEQFFGPGTRLTVL.

The rearrangement joins TRBV3-1 (or the pseudogene TRBV3-2) to TRBJ2-2, with a possible D match to TRBD1 (6 bases). V lost 4 bases and J 1 base, leaving 7 bases between the germline ends. This CDR3 comprises 14 residues. CDR1 is LGHDT, CDR2 YNNKEL, per germline (reference sequence). The CDR3 nucleotides read TGTGCCAGCAGCCCGGACAGGAACACCGGGGAGCTGTTTTTT. As protein: CASSPDRNTGELFF.

CDR3 nucleotides: TGTGCCAGCACCGACAGGCCCTTTAGCAATCAGCCCCAGCATTTT. Translated: CASTDRPFSNQPQHF. J is TRBJ1-5 and V is TRBV6-5; a possible D gene is TRBD1 (6 bases). Germline loops: CDR1 MNHEY, CDR2 SVGAGI. The CDR3 contains 15 residues. Between the trimmed V and J ends, which lost 7 bases and 0 bases, there was a span of 13 bases.

A single count supports this clone. The V call is TRBV5-4, the J call TRBJ2-3; the match to TRBD2 covers 12 bases. Unmatched junction bases numbered 4, after V lost 4 bases and J lost 4 bases. Germline V gene data show CDR1 as SGHNT and CDR2 as YYREEE (reference sequence). The CDR3 runs to 15 residues. Here the CDR3 DNA reads TGTGCCAGCAGCCTAGGACTAGCGGGGCCAGATACGCAGTATTTT. Translated, it gives CASSLGLAGPDTQYF.

This chain connects TRBV5-6 to TRBJ2-7; D uncertain. CDR3 length: 14 residues. Germline values: CDR1 SGHDT, CDR2 YYEEEE. V gave up 0 bases and J gave up 2 bases, with 9 bases separating them. In DNA form, the CDR3 reads TGTGCCAGCAGCTTGGTTCAAAGAGCCTACGAGCAGTACTTC. This codes for CASSLVQRAYEQYF.

This chain connects TRBV3-1 (or the pseudogene TRBV3-2) to TRBJ2-3, with a possible D match to TRBD2 (6 bases). V was clipped by 4 bases and J by 1 base, with 9 bases between them. CDR1 is LGHDT, CDR2 YNNKEL, per germline (reference sequence). The CDR3 sequence is 14 residues long. The CDR3 here is CASSRSGGTDTQYF. CDR3 nucleotides: TGTGCCAGCAGCCGTTCGGGGGGCACAGATACGCAGTATTTT.